This TCR beta chain was identified in a study of shared clonotypes between healthy human individuals. Study details: There were three CD4 naive, three CD4 memory, two CD8 naive and one CD8 memory plates per donor. Whole-study results and caveats: When naive CD4 clonotypes were compared across four donors, roughly 4.9% were shared. Relative to memory subsets, naive subsets generally showed larger estimated richness.

This CDR3 is 13 amino acids long. V was pared by 0 bases and J by 4 bases, with 5 bases between. The V gene's germline CDR1 is SGHTS and CDR2 YDEGEE. To note about this clone: Its antigen is as yet unknown. In the same sample, other DNA sequences code for this CDR3.

Terminally differentiated effector memory CD45RA+ cells were excluded by CCR7 positive selection of CD45RO-negative cells. Repertoires were generated with immunoSEQ multiplex PCR, while TCRdb's copy carries only in-frame clones and drops some. The table includes roughly 2,000,000 clones, 85% to 95% detected once. Sequencing was performed on naive CD8+ T cells from PBMCs. This clonotype was obtained from a man aged 18 to 30 in good health. Some clones in this sample may be carry-over from other donors' samples. The rearrangement uses TRBV5-8 and TRBJ1-5, with unresolved D. The CDR3 reads CASSLVGNQPQHF. The CDR3 nucleotides are TGTGCCAGCAGCTTGGTGGGGAATCAGCCCCAGCATTTT.